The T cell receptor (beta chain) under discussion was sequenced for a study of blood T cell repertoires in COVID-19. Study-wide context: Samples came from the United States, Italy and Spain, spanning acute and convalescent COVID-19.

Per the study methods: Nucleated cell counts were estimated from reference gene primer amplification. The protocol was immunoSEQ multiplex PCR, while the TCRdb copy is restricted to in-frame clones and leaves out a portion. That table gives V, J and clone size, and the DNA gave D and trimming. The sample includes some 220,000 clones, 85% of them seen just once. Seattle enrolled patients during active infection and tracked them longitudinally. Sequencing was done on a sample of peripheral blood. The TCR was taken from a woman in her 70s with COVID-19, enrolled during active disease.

This CDR3 reads CAISGLGVESHEQYF. The DNA for the CDR3 is TGTGCCATCAGTGGCCTGGGTGTGGAGTCTCACGAGCAGTACTTC. V is TRBV10-3 and J is TRBJ2-7; D not certain. The CDR3 sequence is 15 residues long. V shed 4 bases and J shed 5 bases, with 18 bases lying between them. Germline V CDR1 and CDR2: ENHRY, SYGVKD.